Listed below are T cell receptor beta chains from one sample, sequenced in a study of blood T cell repertoires in COVID-19. Assay: immunoSEQ multiplex PCR; the TCRdb copy retains only in-frame clones and omits some. The sample holds some 380,000 clones, 81% seen once. The sequencing input was peripheral blood. All receptors come from a human donor with acute or convalescent COVID-19. The donor label of this sample is uncertain. Each CDR3 is given with its conserved first and last residue. A D gene is named only where the DNA matches it firmly.

>.|TRBJ2-7|TRBV12-3/TRBV12-4
TGTGCCAGCAGCCCTACAGGGTTCGGCGAGCAGTACTTC
CASSPTGFGEQYF
>.|TRBJ1-6|TRBV6-6
TGTGCCAGCAGTTACGCCCAGATTTCCTATAATTCACCCCTCCACTTT
CASSYAQISYNSPLHF
>.|TRBJ1-6|TRBV5-1
TGCGCCAGCAGCAGGAGGCAGGCATCCTATAATTCACCCCTCCACTTT
CASSRRQASYNSPLHF
>.|TRBJ1-4|TRBV5-1
TGCGCCAGCAGCCTACAGGGCACCTTTGAAAAACTGTTTTTT
CASSLQGTFEKLFF
>TRBD2|TRBJ2-7|TRBV7-8
TGTGCCAGCAGCCCCTATAGCGGGAGGGCCTACGAGCAGTACTTC
CASSPYSGRAYEQYF
>.|TRBJ1-1|TRBV12-3/TRBV12-4
TGTGCCAGCAGCCGCGACAGGAACACTGAAGCTTTCTTT
CASSRDRNTEAFF
>TRBD1|TRBJ1-5|TRBV2
TGTGCCAGCAGTGTAGGGGGACAGCTCAATCAGCCCCAGCATTTT
CASSVGGQLNQPQHF
>TRBD2|TRBJ2-1|TRBV19
TGTGCCAGTAGTATCGGCCTAGCGGGCTCCTACAATGAGCAGTTCTTC
CASSIGLAGSYNEQFF
>TRBD1|TRBJ1-3|TRBV6-5
TGTGCCAGCAGTCCCCGGACAGGGACTGGAAACACCATATATTTT
CASSPRTGTGNTIYF
>.|TRBJ1-2|TRBV6-5
TGTGCCAGCAGTTACTCTACAGGGCTCCTCCAGGGGGGCTACACCTTC
CASSYSTGLLQGGYTF
>.|TRBJ1-5|TRBV6-5
TGTGCCAGCAGGCCAGAAAATCAGCCCCAGCATTTT
CASRPENQPQHF
>TRBD1|TRBJ2-3|TRBV6-2/TRBV6-3
TGTGCCAGCAGTTCAGGACAGGGGAGCACAGATACGCAGTATTTT
CASSSGQGSTDTQYF
>.|TRBJ2-6|TRBV4-2
TGTGCCAGCAGCCAAGATCCACGGACAGAGTACTCTGGGGCCAACGTCCTGACTTTC
CASSQDPRTEYSGANVLTF
>.|TRBJ2-7|TRBV9
TGTGCCAGCAGCAGTCGCTCAGGGGTGGGCGAGCAGTACTTC
CASSSRSGVGEQYF
>.|TRBJ2-2|TRBV7-9
TGTGCCAGCAGCTTAGATAGCAACACCGGGGAGCTGTTTTTT
CASSLDSNTGELFF
>TRBD1|TRBJ2-7|TRBV4-1
TGCGCCAGCAGCATCGGGACAGGGAGATACGAGCAGTACTTC
CASSIGTGRYEQYF
>.|TRBJ2-7|TRBV15
TGTGCCACCAGCAGAGACGTAGGCGGCCGCTACGAGCAGTACTTC
CATSRDVGGRYEQYF
>TRBD2|TRBJ2-7|TRBV10-2
TGCGCCAGCAGTAACGGACTAGCGGGATACGAGCAGTACTTC
CASSNGLAGYEQYF
>.|TRBJ1-2|TRBV12-3/TRBV12-4
TGTGCCAGCAGGTTCAACGCAGGGATTGGCTACACCTTC
CASRFNAGIGYTF
>.|TRBJ2-5|TRBV10-2
TGCGCCAGCAGTGAGAGGCGGGGGCTTTTACAAGAGACCCAGTACTTC
CASSERRGLLQETQYF
>TRBD2|TRBJ2-1|TRBV5-1
TGCGCCAGCAGCTTCTCGGGGGGGAGTAATGAGCAGTTCTTC
CASSFSGGSNEQFF
>.|TRBJ1-3|TRBV11-2
TGTGCCAGCAGCTTTCAGGGGAGAAACACCATATATTTT
CASSFQGRNTIYF
>TRBD1|TRBJ2-2|TRBV6-1
TGTGCCAGCAGTGAAAGGGGACAGGGAGCCGGGGAGCTGTTTTTT
CASSERGQGAGELFF